This TCR beta chain was captured in a study of cytomegalovirus exposure and HLA in healthy donors. Germline V gene lookup returns CDR1 LNHDA and CDR2 SQIVND (reference sequence). Trimming left V 5 bases short and J 6 bases short, with 7 bases between. This CDR3 is built from 11 residues. Amplification used 60 Vbeta primers and 13 Jbeta primers. TCRdb's table, derived via immunoSEQ multiplex PCR, lists solely in-frame clones and lacks some. This sample has 95,000 to 110,000 clones, with over 70% found just once. The sequenced material came from PBMCs. The V and J genes are TRBV19 and TRBJ1-1, with D perhaps matching TRBD1 (5 bases). This TCR was recovered from a man between 45 and 60 years old in good health and CMV-seropositive. CDR3: CASSDSSEAFF. The CDR3 region has the DNA TGTGCCAGTAGTGACAGTTCTGAAGCTTTCTTT.